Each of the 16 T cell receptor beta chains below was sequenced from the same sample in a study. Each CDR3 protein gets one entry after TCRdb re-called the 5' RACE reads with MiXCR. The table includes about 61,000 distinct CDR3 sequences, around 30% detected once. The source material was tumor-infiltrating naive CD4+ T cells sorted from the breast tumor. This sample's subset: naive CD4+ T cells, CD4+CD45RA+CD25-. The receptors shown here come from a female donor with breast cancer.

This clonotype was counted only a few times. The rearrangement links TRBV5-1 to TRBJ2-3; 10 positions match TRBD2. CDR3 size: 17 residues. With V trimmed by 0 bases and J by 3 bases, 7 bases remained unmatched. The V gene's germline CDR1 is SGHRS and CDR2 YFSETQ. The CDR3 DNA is TGCGCCAGCAGCTTGGGGCCGACTAGCGGGCGAACAGATACGCAGTATTTT. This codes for CASSLGPTSGRTDTQYF.

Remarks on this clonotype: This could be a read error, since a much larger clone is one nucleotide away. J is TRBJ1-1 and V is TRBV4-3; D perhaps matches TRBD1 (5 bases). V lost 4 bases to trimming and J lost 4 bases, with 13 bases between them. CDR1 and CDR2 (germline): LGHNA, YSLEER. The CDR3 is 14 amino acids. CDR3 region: CASSRGTVSTEAFF. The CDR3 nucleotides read TGCGCCAGCAGCCGAGGGACCGTGAGCACTGAAGCTTTCTTT.

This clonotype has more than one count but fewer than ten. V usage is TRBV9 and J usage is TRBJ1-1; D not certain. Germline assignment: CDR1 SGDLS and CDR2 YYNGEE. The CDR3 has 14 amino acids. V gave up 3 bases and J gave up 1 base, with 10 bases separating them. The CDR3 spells CASSEPGQNTEAFF. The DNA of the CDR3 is TGTGCCAGCAGCGAACCCGGTCAGAACACTGAAGCTTTCTTT.

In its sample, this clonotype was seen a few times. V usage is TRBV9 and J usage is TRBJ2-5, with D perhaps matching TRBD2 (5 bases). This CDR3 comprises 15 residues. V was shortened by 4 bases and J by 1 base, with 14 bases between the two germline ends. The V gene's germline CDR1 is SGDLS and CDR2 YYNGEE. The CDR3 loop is CASSQVAGPQETQYF. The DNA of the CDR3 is TGTGCCAGCAGCCAAGTGGCGGGCCCCCAAGAGACCCAGTACTTC.

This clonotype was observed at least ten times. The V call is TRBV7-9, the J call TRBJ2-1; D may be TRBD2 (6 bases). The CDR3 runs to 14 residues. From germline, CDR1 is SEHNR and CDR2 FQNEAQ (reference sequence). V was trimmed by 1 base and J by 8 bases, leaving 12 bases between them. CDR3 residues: CASSLVGGRDEQFF. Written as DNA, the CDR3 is TGTGCCAGCAGCTTAGTCGGGGGAAGGGATGAGCAGTTCTTC. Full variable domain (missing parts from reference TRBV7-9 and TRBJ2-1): DTGVSQNPRHKITKRGQNVTFRCDPISEHNRLYWYRQTLGQGPEFLTYFQNEAQLEKSRLLSDRFSAERPKGSFSTLEIQRTEQGDSAMYLCASSLVGGRDEQFFGPGTRLTVL.

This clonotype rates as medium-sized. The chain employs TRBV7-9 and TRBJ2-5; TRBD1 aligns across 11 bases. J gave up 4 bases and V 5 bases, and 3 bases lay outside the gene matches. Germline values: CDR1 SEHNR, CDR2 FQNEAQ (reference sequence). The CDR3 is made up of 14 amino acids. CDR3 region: CASSPGQGGETQYF. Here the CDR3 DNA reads TGTGCCAGCAGCCCGGGACAGGGGGGAGAGACCCAGTACTTC.

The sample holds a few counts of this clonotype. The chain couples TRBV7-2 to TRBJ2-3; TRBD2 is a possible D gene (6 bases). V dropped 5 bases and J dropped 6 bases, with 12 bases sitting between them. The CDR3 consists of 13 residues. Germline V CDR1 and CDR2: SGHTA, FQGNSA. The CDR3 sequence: CASSPRAGDTQYF. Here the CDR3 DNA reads TGTGCCAGCAGCCCGAGGGCGGGGGATACGCAGTATTTT.

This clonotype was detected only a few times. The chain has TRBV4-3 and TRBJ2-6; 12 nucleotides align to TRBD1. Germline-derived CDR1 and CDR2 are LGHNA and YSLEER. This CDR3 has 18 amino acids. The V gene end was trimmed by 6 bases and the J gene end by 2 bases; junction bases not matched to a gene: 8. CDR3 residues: CASSYAGTGGAGANVLTF. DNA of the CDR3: TGCGCCAGCAGTTACGCCGGGACAGGGGGCGCTGGGGCCAACGTCCTGACTTTC.

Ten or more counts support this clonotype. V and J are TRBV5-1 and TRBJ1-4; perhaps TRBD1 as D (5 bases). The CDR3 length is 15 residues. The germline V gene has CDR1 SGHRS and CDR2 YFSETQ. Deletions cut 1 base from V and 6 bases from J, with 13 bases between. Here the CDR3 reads CASSLRRGPDEKLFF. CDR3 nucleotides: TGCGCCAGCAGCTTGAGGAGGGGACCGGATGAAAAACTGTTTTTT.

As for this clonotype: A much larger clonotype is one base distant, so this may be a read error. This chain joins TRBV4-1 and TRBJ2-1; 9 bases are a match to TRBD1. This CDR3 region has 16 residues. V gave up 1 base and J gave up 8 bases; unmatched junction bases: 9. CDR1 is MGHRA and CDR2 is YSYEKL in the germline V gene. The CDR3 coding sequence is TGCGCCAGCAGCCAAGTCATAACAGGGGGCCGGGATGAGCAGTTCTTC. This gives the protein CASSQVITGGRDEQFF.

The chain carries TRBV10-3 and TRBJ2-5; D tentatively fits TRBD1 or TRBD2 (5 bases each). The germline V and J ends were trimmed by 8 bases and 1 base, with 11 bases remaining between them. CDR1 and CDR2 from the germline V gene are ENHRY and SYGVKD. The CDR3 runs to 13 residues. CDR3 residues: CAIGDPRQETQYF. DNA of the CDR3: TGTGCCATCGGGGACCCTCGCCAAGAGACCCAGTACTTC.

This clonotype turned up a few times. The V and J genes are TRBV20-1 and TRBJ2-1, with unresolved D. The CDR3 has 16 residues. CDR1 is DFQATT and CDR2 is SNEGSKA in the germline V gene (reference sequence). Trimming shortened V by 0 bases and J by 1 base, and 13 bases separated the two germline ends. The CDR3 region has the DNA TGCAGTGCTAGAGATCAACGAGGTGGTTCCTACAATGAGCAGTTCTTC. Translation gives CSARDQRGGSYNEQFF.

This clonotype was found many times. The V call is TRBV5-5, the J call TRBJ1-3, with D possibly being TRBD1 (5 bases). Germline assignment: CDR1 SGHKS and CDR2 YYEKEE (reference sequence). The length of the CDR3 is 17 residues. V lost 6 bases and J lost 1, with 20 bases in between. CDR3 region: CASKRGPTSPSGNTIYF. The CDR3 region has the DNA TGTGCCAGCAAGCGGGGCCCCACCTCCCCGTCTGGAAACACCATATATTTT. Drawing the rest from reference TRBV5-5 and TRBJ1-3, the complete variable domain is DAGVTQSPTHLIKTRGQQVTLRCSPISGHKSVSWYQQVLGQGPQFIFQYYEKEERGRGNFPDRFSARQFPNYSSELNVNALLLGDSALYLCASKRGPTSPSGNTIYFGEGSWLTVV.

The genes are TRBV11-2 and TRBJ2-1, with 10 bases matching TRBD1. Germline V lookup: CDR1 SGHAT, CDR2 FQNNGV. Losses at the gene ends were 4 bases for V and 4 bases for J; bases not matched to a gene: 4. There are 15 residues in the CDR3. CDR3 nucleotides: TGTGCCAGCAGCTCGGACAGGGGGGAATACAATGAGCAGTTCTTC. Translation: CASSSDRGEYNEQFF.

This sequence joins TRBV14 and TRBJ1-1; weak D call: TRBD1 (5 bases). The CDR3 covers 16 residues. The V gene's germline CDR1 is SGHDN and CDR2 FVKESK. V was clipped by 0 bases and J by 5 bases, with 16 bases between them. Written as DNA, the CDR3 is TGTGCCAGCAGCCAAGAGGGGGGAGGGACGAGGACTGAAGCTTTCTTT. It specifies CASSQEGGGTRTEAFF.

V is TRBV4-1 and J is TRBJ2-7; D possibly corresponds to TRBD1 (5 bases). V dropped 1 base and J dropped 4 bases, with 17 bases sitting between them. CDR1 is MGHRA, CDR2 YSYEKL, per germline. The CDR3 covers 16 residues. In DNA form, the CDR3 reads TGCGCCAGCAGCCAAGGGGGCAGGCGGCTTAAATACGAGCAGTACTTC. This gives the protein CASSQGGRRLKYEQYF.